This T cell receptor (beta chain) was sequenced in a study of T cells in Graves' hyperthyroidism and ophthalmopathy. General study findings and limits: In simple terms, a model built on 13 V-J features told ophthalmopathy apart from stable hyperthyroidism. Most thyroid clonotypes with frequency above 0.001 were detected in blood. Ophthalmopathy, which appeared later, was predicted by the model a median 6.5 months before onset.

Researchers amplified the TCR beta CDR3 regions from RNA transcripts. The TCR CDR3 first-round RT-PCR relied on the HTBI primer set. TCRdb reprocessed the multiplex PCR reads with MiXCR, giving one entry per CDR3 protein. The repertoire has 350,000 to 400,000 distinct CDR3 sequences, about a fifth of them found once; the top ten carry 3% to 4%. Details on this clonotype: Antigen: not known.

The CDR3 has 12 amino acids. CDR1 is SNHLY, CDR2 FYNNEI, per germline. V gave up 4 bases and J gave up 6 bases, with 10 bases separating them. The chain has TRBV2 and TRBJ2-7, with a possible D match to TRBD2 (5 bases). The material sequenced was blood. The origin of this receptor is a young woman with Graves' hyperthyroidism. CDR3 sequence reads: CASSVDRGEQYF. DNA for the CDR3: TGTGCCAGCAGTGTGGACCGGGGCGAGCAGTACTTC. Drawing the rest from reference TRBV2 and TRBJ2-7, the complete variable domain is EPEVTQTPSHQVTQMGQEVILRCVPISNHLYFYWYRQILGQKVEFLVSFYNNEISEKSEIFDDQFSVERPDGSNFTLKIRSTKLEDSAMYFCASSVDRGEQYFGPGTRLTVT.